Below, one T cell receptor (beta chain) is given with its context. Its specificity is not known. The data belong to a study of shared clonotypes between healthy human individuals. Germline V gene sequence: CDR1 MNHEY, CDR2 SVGAGI. The CDR3 loop spans 14 amino acids. Trimming cost V 2 bases and J 8 bases, with 13 bases left between them. Clones were sequenced by immunoSEQ multiplex PCR, and TCRdb holds only the in-frame ones, with some missing. The sample lists about 510,000 clones, approximately 95% occurring once. The study, taken as a whole, reports: The small donor group covered limited genetic and exposure diversity. With several donors compared, around 5% of naive CD4 clonotypes were shared. Despite large depth, rarefaction showed incomplete sorted-subset sequencing.

Each of the donors was a healthy adult who was HIV-negative and had not had a recent acute infection or vaccination. This TCR came from a woman aged 25 to 39 in good health. The sample was naive CD4+ T cells sorted from blood. Described subset: CD45RA+ positively selected. V gene TRBV6-5 combines with J gene TRBJ1-5; D is perhaps TRBD1 (6 bases). CDR3 amino acids: CASSYTRGGKPQHF. The CDR3 DNA reads as TGTGCCAGCAGTTACACCAGGGGTGGTAAGCCCCAGCATTTT.